These 3 T cell receptor beta chains were all obtained from the same sample, sequenced in a study of T cell responses to AZD1222 COVID-19 vaccine. Sequencing used immunoSEQ multiplex PCR; TCRdb keeps in-frame clones, though not all of them. This table holds about 95,000 clones, around nine tenths found once. Sequencing was performed on peripheral blood, taken on day 0 of AZD1222 vaccination. All receptors come from an adult in good health.

The chain carries TRBV18 and TRBJ2-3; D gene ambiguous. The V gene's germline CDR1 is KGHSH and CDR2 LQKENI. There are 13 residues in the CDR3. V shed 3 bases and J shed 2 bases, with 6 bases lying between them. The CDR3 loop is CASSPENTDTQYF. The CDR3 bases are TGTGCCAGCTCACCGGAGAACACAGATACGCAGTATTTT. The full variable domain, completed using reference TRBV18 and TRBJ2-3, is NAGVMQNPRHLVRRRGQEARLRCSPMKGHSHVYWYRQLPEEGLKFMVYLQKENIIDESGMPKERFSAEFPKEGPSILRIQQVVRGDSAAYFCASSPENTDTQYFGPGTRLTVL.

This rearrangement joins TRBV12-3 or TRBV12-4 to TRBJ1-1; possibly TRBD1 for D (5 bases). Deletions cut 5 bases from V and 4 bases from J, with 8 bases between. This CDR3 contains 12 residues. CDR3: CASSRGITEAFF. The CDR3 region has the DNA TGTGCCAGCAGTCGGGGGATCACTGAAGCTTTCTTT.

The rearrangement joins TRBV7-9 to TRBJ2-3; perhaps TRBD2 as D (6 bases). V lost 7 bases to trimming and J lost 0 bases, with 11 bases between them. The germline CDR1 and CDR2 sequences are SEHNR and FQNEAQ (reference sequence). The CDR3 length is 14 residues. The CDR3 nucleotides are TGTGCCAGCATCCAAGGGACTAGCACAGATACGCAGTATTTT. Translation: CASIQGTSTDTQYF.